One and the same sample provided the 25 T cell receptor beta chains below, sequenced in a study of blood T cells in healthy people across ages. A second PCR, run for about 7 to 11 cycles, used a sample-barcoded 5' primer plus a J-beta primer mix. TCRdb independently ran MiXCR on the 5' RACE reads; one entry per CDR3 protein. The sample contains some 370,000 distinct CDR3 sequences, over 45% of which appear only once. Material: blood. These receptors were taken from a man in his 60s in good health.

Concerning this clonotype itself: Germline is not matched at one junction end, which may reflect a read error. This chain uses TRBV20-1 with TRBJ1-5, with 7 bases matching TRBD1. The CDR3 loop spans 13 amino acids. Germline V CDR1 and CDR2: DFQATT, SNEGSKA (reference sequence). As DNA, the CDR3 is TGCAGTGCCAGAGGGGGCCGGGTCCAGCCCCAGCATTTT. It translates to CSARGGRVQPQHF.

The gene calls are TRBV9 and TRBJ2-5; 12 nucleotides agree with TRBD2. In germline, CDR1 is SGDLS, CDR2 YYNGEE. After removal of 2 bases from V and 2 bases from J, the junction contained 7 bases not matched to a gene. This CDR3 spans 17 amino acids. CDR3 sequence: CASSVTGTSGPQETQYF. CDR3 DNA: TGTGCCAGCAGCGTGACAGGGACTAGCGGGCCGCAAGAGACCCAGTACTTC.

This chain joins TRBV7-9 and TRBJ1-2, with D possibly matching TRBD1 (6 bases). The V end was cut by 1 base, the J end by 4 bases, with 7 bases between. Germline V CDR1 and CDR2: SEHNR, FQNEAQ (reference sequence). This CDR3 is 13 amino acids long. CDR3: CASSLVRGYGYTF. The CDR3 DNA reads TGTGCCAGCAGCTTAGTCAGGGGCTATGGCTACACCTTC.

This chain uses TRBV27 with TRBJ1-6; TRBD1 aligns across 8 bases. The germline CDR1 and CDR2 sequences are MNHEY and SMNVEV (reference sequence). The CDR3 sequence is 18 residues long. V gave up 5 bases and J gave up 0 bases; unmatched junction bases: 9. CDR3 DNA sequence: TGTGCCAGCAGTCCGACCCGACAGGGGAGCTCCTATAATTCACCCCTCCACTTT. Encoded protein: CASSPTRQGSSYNSPLHF.

This clonotype was seen many times. A much larger clone lies a single base off, so this may be a read error. CDR3 DNA: TGTGCCAGCAGCCCATCGGCTAGCCCCTACAATGAGCAGTACTTC. It specifies CASSPSASPYNEQYF. J is TRBJ2-1 and V is TRBV7-2; D perhaps matches TRBD2 (5 bases). With the DNA end fitting TRBJ2-7 better, the J assignment may be wrong. CDR3 length: 15 residues. Germline CDR1 is SGHTA and CDR2 is FQGNSA.

This sequence joins TRBV7-2 and TRBJ1-6, with D maybe TRBD1 (6 bases). Germline-derived CDR1 and CDR2 are SGHTA and FQGNSA. The V end lost 6 bases, the J end lost 10 bases, and 22 bases lay between the germline ends. This CDR3 contains 16 residues. In DNA form, the CDR3 reads TGTGCCAGCAGTGGGGAGGGGGGGCGAGTCGTCTCACCCCTCCACTTT. It translates to CASSGEGGRVVSPLHF.

A few counts support this clonotype. The chain carries TRBV11-1 and TRBJ1-1, with 8 bases lining up with TRBD1. The length of the CDR3 is 14 residues. The trim removed 7 bases at V and 7 bases at J, leaving 11 bases unmatched. Germline lookup yields CDR1 SGHAT and CDR2 FQDESV (reference sequence). Here the CDR3 reads CASKLPGQAGEAFF. The CDR3 bases are TGTGCCAGCAAACTCCCGGGACAGGCGGGTGAAGCTTTCTTT.

The V and J genes are TRBV14 and TRBJ2-5, with TRBD2 matching 10 bases. The DNA end lines up better with TRBJ2-7; the J call may be wrong. This CDR3 has 14 amino acids. CDR1 and CDR2 from the germline V gene are SGHDN and FVKESK. CDR3 in amino acids: CASSHLAGVYEQYF. In nucleotides, the CDR3 is TGTGCCAGCAGCCATCTAGCGGGAGTTTACGAGCAGTACTTC.

CDR3 sequence: CASWPTGHQNTEAFF. The CDR3 coding sequence is TGTGCCAGCTGGCCTACGGGACACCAGAACACTGAAGCTTTCTTT. The chain is built from TRBV27 and TRBJ1-1, with a possible D match to TRBD1 (6 bases). Trimming took off 8 bases at V and 1 base at J, with 17 bases between the two ends. The CDR3 has 15 residues. CDR1 and CDR2 (germline): MNHEY, SMNVEV (reference sequence).

CDR3 sequence reads: CASSTLDIAREQYF. The CDR3 region has the DNA TGTGCCAGCAGCACCCTAGACATTGCTAGGGAGCAGTACTTC. This chain links TRBV2 with TRBJ2-4, with D tentatively TRBD2 (5 bases). The CDR3 has 14 residues. V lost 6 bases and J 13 bases, leaving 22 bases between the germline ends. CDR1 is SNHLY, CDR2 FYNNEI, per germline.

In its sample, this clonotype was seen many times. The chain uses TRBV20-1 and TRBJ2-3; the D gene is possibly TRBD1 (6 bases). The CDR3 is 15 residues long. The germline gives CDR1 DFQATT, CDR2 SNEGSKA (reference sequence). Between the trimmed V and J ends, which lost 1 base and 0 bases, there was a span of 11 bases. As DNA, the CDR3 is TGCAGTGCTAGAGGCAGGGGCGCTAGCACAGATACGCAGTATTTT. Translation: CSARGRGASTDTQYF.

This clonotype was found a few times. The gene calls are TRBV7-2 and TRBJ2-4; 9 nucleotides align to TRBD1. The closer fit of TRBJ2-7 to the DNA end suggests the J call may be wrong. CDR1 and CDR2 from the germline V gene are SGHTA and FQGNSA. The CDR3 is 15 amino acids. This CDR3 reads CASSYTGTGSDEQYF. CDR3 nucleotides: TGTGCCAGCAGCTACACCGGGACAGGGAGCGACGAGCAGTACTTC.

A word on this clonotype: The junction shows a germline mismatch at one end, possibly a read error. This chain connects TRBV11-2 to TRBJ2-4; D perhaps matches TRBD1 (6 bases). CDR3 length equals 14 residues. CDR1 and CDR2 (germline): SGHAT, FQNNGV. CDR3 DNA: TGTGCCGGCAGCACACTACACAGGGTAAACATTCAGTACTTC. Its translation is CAGSTLHRVNIQYF. Together with reference TRBV11-2 and TRBJ2-4, the CDR3 gives the full variable domain: EAGVAQSPRYKIIEKRQSVAFWCNPISGHATLYWYQQILGQGPKLLIQFQNNGVVDDSQLPKDRFSAERLKGVDSTLKIQPAKLEDSAVYLCAGSTLHRVNIQYFGAGTRLSVL.

The rearrangement joins TRBV19 to TRBJ2-5; tentative D call: TRBD2 (6 bases). Germline-derived CDR1 and CDR2 are LNHDA and SQIVND (reference sequence). The CDR3 loop spans 16 amino acids. Trimming took off 3 bases at V and 11 bases at J, with 25 bases between the two ends. CDR3 nucleotides: TGTGCCAGTAGTATTCCTCGGGGACTGACGAAGGGTGAGCAGTACTTC. Protein: CASSIPRGLTKGEQYF.

The rearrangement links TRBV29-1 to TRBJ2-6; TRBD2 agrees at 13 bases. Germline CDR1 and CDR2: SQVTM and ANQGSEA. The J segment lost 3 bases and the V segment lost 6 bases, leaving 8 bases of the junction unmatched. This CDR3 comprises 17 residues. The CDR3, as DNA: TGCAGCGTCCTCGGACTAGCGGGAGAGCGTGGGGCCAACGTCCTGACTTTC. Its protein product is CSVLGLAGERGANVLTF.

This chain joins TRBV7-2 and TRBJ2-3; D is unclear. The CDR3 has 15 residues. The V end was cut by 2 bases, the J end by 0 bases, with 9 bases between. The germline CDR1 and CDR2 sequences are SGHTA and FQGNSA. The CDR3, as DNA: TGTGCCAGCAGCTTATCTTGGGCTAGCACAGATACGCAGTATTTT. Its translation is CASSLSWASTDTQYF.

The chain joins TRBV6-1 to TRBJ1-5, with D perhaps TRBD1 (6 bases). The CDR3 has 15 residues. Germline CDR1 MNHNS, CDR2 SASEGT. Trimming left V 4 bases short and J 0 bases short, with 10 bases between. The CDR3 region has the DNA TGTGCCAGCAGTGGTCAGGGGTATAGCAATCAGCCCCAGCATTTT. Translation: CASSGQGYSNQPQHF.

The genes are TRBV6-6 and TRBJ2-5; TRBD2 aligns across 15 bases. The J call may be incorrect, as the DNA end agrees better with TRBJ2-7. CDR1 and CDR2 (germline): MNHNY, SVGAGI (reference sequence). The CDR3 contains 16 residues. The CDR3 loop reads CASSKIPGLAGGEQYF. The CDR3 DNA is TGTGCCAGCAGTAAAATCCCGGGACTAGCGGGGGGCGAGCAGTACTTC.

The rearrangement links TRBV4-3 to TRBJ2-3; 11 positions agree with TRBD2. Germline CDR1 is LGHNA and CDR2 is YSLEER. The CDR3 spans 20 residues. V was pared by 4 bases and J by 5 bases, with 20 bases of the junction left unmatched. CDR3 DNA sequence: TGCGCCAGCAGCCTCCCCGGGACTAGCGGTCGCCGCCCACAGGGAGATACGCAGTATTTT. Translation: CASSLPGTSGRRPQGDTQYF.

As regards this clonotype: At one end, the junction sequence differs from germline, possibly due to a read error. The chain links TRBV7-6 to TRBJ2-3; D is tentatively TRBD1 or TRBD2 (5 bases each). CDR3 length: 14 amino acids. Germline V gives CDR1 SGHVS, CDR2 FNYEAQ. The CDR3 spells CASSPPRGTDTRYF. The CDR3 nucleotides are TGTGCCAGCAGCCCCCCGAGGGGCACAGATACGCGGTATTTT. Looking up the rest from reference TRBV7-6 and TRBJ2-3 gives the full variable domain: GAGVSQSPRYKVTKRGQDVALRCDPISGHVSLYWYRQALGQGPEFLTYFNYEAQQDKSGLPNDRFSAERPEGSISTLTIQRTEQRDSAMYRCASSPPRGTDTRYFGPGTRLTVL.

This clonotype was found many times. The V and J genes are TRBV4-3 and TRBJ2-2, with D maybe TRBD1 (6 bases). This CDR3 is built from 15 residues. Germline V gene sequence: CDR1 LGHNA, CDR2 YSLEER. V gave up 4 bases and J gave up 2 bases, with 11 bases separating them. The CDR3 nucleotides read TGCGCCAGCAGCCCTCGTGGGGGCAACACCGGGGAGCTGTTTTTT. It specifies CASSPRGGNTGELFF.

V is TRBV5-1 and J is TRBJ2-1, with D maybe TRBD1 (5 bases). Germline lookup yields CDR1 SGHRS and CDR2 YFSETQ. This CDR3 contains 18 residues. The V end was cut by 0 bases, the J end by 6 bases, with 22 bases between. This CDR3 is CASSLVVSGPTTFNEQFF. The CDR3 DNA is TGCGCCAGCAGCTTGGTAGTATCAGGGCCCACGACCTTCAATGAGCAGTTCTTC.

This clonotype showed up many times. This sequence joins TRBV9 and TRBJ2-5; 7 nucleotides align to TRBD1. Germline lookup yields CDR1 SGDLS and CDR2 YYNGEE. V was clipped by 4 bases and J by 3 bases; unmatched bases: 9. This CDR3 is 15 amino acids long. The CDR3 region has the DNA TGTGCCAGCAGCAACTCGCCCGGGACAGAAGAGACCCAGTACTTC. This gives the protein CASSNSPGTEETQYF.

This clonotype was observed at least ten times. CDR3 sequence: CASSAPLAGNSDTQYF. The CDR3 region has the DNA TGTGCCAGCAGCGCCCCCCTAGCGGGTAACTCAGATACGCAGTATTTT. V usage is TRBV9 and J usage is TRBJ2-3; 8 bases align to TRBD2. The CDR3 is made up of 16 amino acids. V shed 3 bases, J shed 4 bases, and the junction held 10 bases outside the gene matches. The germline V gene has CDR1 SGDLS and CDR2 YYNGEE.

This clonotype was counted a few times. CDR3 bases: TGTGCCAGCTCGCGGGACAGGGAAAATTCACCCCTCCACTTT. It is translated as CASSRDRENSPLHF. This sequence joins TRBV18 and TRBJ1-6; the match to TRBD1 covers 9 bases. The ends lost 6 bases at V and 7 bases at J; junction bases unmatched: 4. Germline CDR1 is KGHSH and CDR2 is LQKENI. This CDR3 spans 14 amino acids.